This T cell receptor (beta chain) was sequenced for a study of OX40 agonist ivuxolimab in advanced cancers. For the study at large: Patients with hepatocellular carcinoma, melanoma, renal cell or head and neck cancer made up the dose-escalation patients.

Remarks on this clone: Its antigen is still unknown.

In germline, CDR1 is SGHKS, CDR2 YYEKEE (reference sequence). CDR3 size: 15 residues. Unmatched junction bases numbered 6, after V lost 4 bases and J lost 2 bases. Study findings and constraints: Both CD4+ and CD8+ T cell populations in blood had undergone clonal expansion by week 6 at 0.1 to 3.0 mg/kg.

Only in-frame clones appear in the TCRdb table, and some are missing; sequencing was by immunoSEQ multiplex PCR. The table has 50,000 to 60,000 clones, roughly 90% seen once. The material sequenced was CD4+ or CD8+ T cells sorted from blood, taken in a trial of the OX40 agonist ivuxolimab. V and J are TRBV5-5 and TRBJ2-1; the match to TRBD1 covers 7 bases. This sequence was found in an adult with an advanced solid tumor such as melanoma, head and neck, liver or kidney cancer. This chain's CDR3 is CASSPGTAPYNEQFF. In nucleotides, the CDR3 is TGTGCCAGCAGCCCCGGGACAGCCCCCTACAATGAGCAGTTCTTC. Complete variable domain (other parts from reference TRBV5-5 and TRBJ2-1): DAGVTQSPTHLIKTRGQQVTLRCSPISGHKSVSWYQQVLGQGPQFIFQYYEKEERGRGNFPDRFSARQFPNYSSELNVNALLLGDSALYLCASSPGTAPYNEQFFGPGTRLTVL.